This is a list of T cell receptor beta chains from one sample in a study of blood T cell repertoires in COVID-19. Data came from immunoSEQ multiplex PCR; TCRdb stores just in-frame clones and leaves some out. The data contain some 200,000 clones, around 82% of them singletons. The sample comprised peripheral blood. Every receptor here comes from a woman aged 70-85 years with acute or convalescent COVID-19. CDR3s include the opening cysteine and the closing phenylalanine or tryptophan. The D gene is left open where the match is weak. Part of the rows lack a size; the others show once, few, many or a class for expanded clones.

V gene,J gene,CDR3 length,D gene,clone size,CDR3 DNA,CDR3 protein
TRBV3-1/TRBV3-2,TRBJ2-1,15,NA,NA,TGTGCCAGCAGCCTTCGGCGGCCAAACTACAATGAGCAGTTCTTC,CASSLRRPNYNEQFF
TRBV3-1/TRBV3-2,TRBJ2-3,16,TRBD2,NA,TGTGCCAGCAGCCACAGACGTCTAGCGGGGGCAGATACGCAGTATTTT,CASSHRRLAGADTQYF
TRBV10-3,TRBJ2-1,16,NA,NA,TGTGCCATCAGTGAGTCGAGTGTGCCTCCTCGCAATGAGCAGTTCTTC,CAISESSVPPRNEQFF
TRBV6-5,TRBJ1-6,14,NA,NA,TGTGCCGGCGAACCGGGTCTAAATAATTCACCCCTCCACTTT,CAGEPGLNNSPLHF
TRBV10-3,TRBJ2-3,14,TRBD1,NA,TGTGCCACCCAGGGGACAGGGGGGACAGATACGCAGTATTTT,CATQGTGGTDTQYF
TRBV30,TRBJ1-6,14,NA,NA,TGTGCCTGGAGTCGGACACTGGGGAATTCACCCCTCCACTTT,CAWSRTLGNSPLHF
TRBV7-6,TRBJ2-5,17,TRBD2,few,TGTGCCAGCAGCTTAGCCGGCGGACTAGCGGGGGGGGAGACCCAGTACTTC,CASSLAGGLAGGETQYF
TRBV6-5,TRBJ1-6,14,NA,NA,TGTGCCAGCAGTTACTGGGCAGTCAATTCACCCCTCCACTTT,CASSYWAVNSPLHF
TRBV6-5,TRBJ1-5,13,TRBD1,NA,TGTGCCAGCAGTTCTAACAGGGGACAGGCCCAGCATTTT,CASSSNRGQAQHF
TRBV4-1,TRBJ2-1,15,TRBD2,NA,TGCGCCAGCAGCCAAACAAGCGGGGCCTACAATGAGCAGTTCTTC,CASSQTSGAYNEQFF